The next 21 T cell receptor beta chains were all read from a single sample in a study of T cells in pancreatic ductal adenocarcinoma. Method: immunoSEQ multiplex PCR; TCRdb's copy keeps in-frame clones and lacks some. The sample consists of 10,000 to 15,000 clones, 70% to 90% of them appearing once. No neoadjuvant therapy was given to the selected pancreatic ductal adenocarcinoma patients before their surgery. The material sequenced was PBMCs. The receptors derive from a human donor with pancreatic ductal adenocarcinoma.

The chain couples TRBV6-6 to TRBJ1-5, with 10 bases lining up with TRBD1. Germline V gene data show CDR1 as MNHNY and CDR2 as SVGAGI (reference sequence). This CDR3 region has 16 residues. The trim removed 6 bases at V and 8 bases at J, leaving 13 bases unmatched. The CDR3 nucleotides are TGTGCCAGCAGCCCAATCTCGGGACAGGGGATGGAGCCCCAGCATTTT. It translates to CASSPISGQGMEPQHF.

V is TRBV5-5 and J is TRBJ2-5; D is possibly TRBD1 (5 bases). CDR3 length: 16 amino acids. Germline V gene data show CDR1 as SGHKS and CDR2 as YYEKEE (reference sequence). Trimming took off 0 bases at V and 4 bases at J, with 16 bases between the two ends. The CDR3 DNA reads as TGTGCCAGCAGCTTGGGCCCCGGGCAGGGTGGAGAGACCCAGTACTTC. This codes for CASSLGPGQGGETQYF.

V is TRBV4-3 and J is TRBJ2-2; D is unclear. Trimming pared 0 bases from V and 6 bases from J, leaving 5 bases between. Germline V gene sequence: CDR1 LGHNA, CDR2 YSLEER. The CDR3 is 13 residues long. In DNA form, the CDR3 reads TGCGCCAGCAGCCAAGAACCGGCCGGGGAGCTGTTTTTT. It codes for CASSQEPAGELFF.

The rearrangement uses TRBV2 and TRBJ1-1; possible D gene TRBD1, 5 bases. CDR3 length: 14 amino acids. Germline V gene sequence: CDR1 SNHLY, CDR2 FYNNEI. The ends were cut back, 6 bases at V and 1 base at J, with 12 bases in the middle. This chain's CDR3 is CASSSGRGNTEAFF. In DNA form, the CDR3 reads TGTGCCAGCAGCTCAGGGCGGGGGAACACTGAAGCTTTCTTT.

The chain recombines TRBV6-6 with TRBJ2-2; D is ambiguous. The CDR3 extends over 11 amino acids. Per the germline V gene, CDR1 is MNHNY and CDR2 is SVGAGI (reference sequence). With 6 bases removed from V and 6 bases from J, the gap between germline ends came to 5 bases. Written as DNA, the CDR3 is TGTGCCAGCAGCCCCGCCGGGGAGCTGTTTTTT. It specifies CASSPAGELFF.

This chain connects TRBV11-2 to TRBJ1-1; no clear D gene. Per germline, CDR1 SGHAT and CDR2 FQNNGV. This CDR3 contains 11 residues. V dropped 7 bases and J dropped 11 bases, with 14 bases sitting between them. In nucleotides, the CDR3 is TGTGCCAGCAAGTCCTCCTCGGACGCTTTCTTT. This encodes CASKSSSDAFF.

The V and J genes are TRBV9 and TRBJ2-1; 9 nucleotides match TRBD2. The germline CDR1 and CDR2 sequences are SGDLS and YYNGEE. The CDR3 consists of 15 residues. V lost 3 bases to trimming and J lost 8 bases; unmatched junction nucleotides: 9. In DNA, the CDR3 is TGTGCCAGCAGCGCAGGCGGGGGGGCGACGGATGAGCAGTTCTTC. This translates into CASSAGGGATDEQFF.

J is TRBJ1-1 and V is TRBV27; perhaps TRBD1 as D (6 bases). Trimming removed 1 base at V and 0 bases at J, with 9 bases between. Germline V lookup: CDR1 MNHEY, CDR2 SMNVEV (reference sequence). CDR3 size: 15 residues. The CDR3 sequence: CASSLLGTLNTEAFF. The CDR3, as DNA: TGTGCCAGCAGTTTATTGGGGACACTGAACACTGAAGCTTTCTTT.

This clone was observed a single time. The chain recombines TRBV28 with TRBJ1-2; D not certain. Trimming removed 2 bases from V and 8 bases from J, with 6 bases in between. This CDR3 has 11 residues. Germline V gene sequence: CDR1 MDHEN, CDR2 SYDVKM. The CDR3 coding sequence is TGTGCCAGCAGTTTAACTTACGGCTACACCTTC. Protein sequence: CASSLTYGYTF.

The rearrangement joins TRBV7-2 to TRBJ1-2, with a tentative D call TRBD1 (5 bases). CDR3 length equals 12 residues. The germline gives CDR1 SGHTA, CDR2 FQGNSA. V shed 2 bases and J shed 10 bases, with 11 bases lying between them. The CDR3 protein is CASSLTGFDYTF. For the CDR3, the DNA is TGTGCCAGCAGCTTAACAGGATTCGACTACACCTTC.

In its sample, this clone was seen a few times. The chain combines TRBV5-4 with TRBJ1-6, with D possibly being TRBD1 (6 bases). The CDR3 spans 15 residues. Trimming stripped 4 bases from V and 9 bases from J, with 17 bases between. Germline V gene sequence: CDR1 SGHNT, CDR2 YYREEE (reference sequence). The CDR3 loop reads CASSLQGGAGSPLHF. The CDR3 nucleotides are TGTGCCAGCAGCCTACAGGGAGGTGCAGGTTCACCCCTCCACTTT.

With regard to this clone: Within the sample, other DNA sequences also encode this same CDR3. V gene TRBV15 combines with J gene TRBJ1-5, with D hard to call. V was cut by 0 bases and J by 4 bases, with 7 bases left in between. This CDR3 spans 14 amino acids. Germline loops: CDR1 LNHNV, CDR2 YYDKDF (reference sequence). The CDR3 region has the DNA TGTGCCACCAGCAGAGACCGAGCTAATCAGCCCCAGCATTTT. Its protein product is CATSRDRANQPQHF.

The chain couples TRBV5-1 to TRBJ2-7; 8 nucleotides align to TRBD2. The junction had 10 bases not matched to a gene; V was cut back by 3 bases and J by 5 bases. Looked up from germline, CDR1 is SGHRS and CDR2 is YFSETQ. The CDR3 length is 15 residues. CDR3 coding DNA: TGCGCCAGCAGCTCTAGAAGCGGGAGTGTAGACGAGCAGTACTTC. Encoded protein: CASSSRSGSVDEQYF. Filled out from reference TRBV5-1 and TRBJ2-7, the complete variable domain reads KAGVTQTPRYLIKTRGQQVTLSCSPISGHRSVSWYQQTPGQGLQFLFEYFSETQRNKGNFPGRFSGRQFSNSRSEMNVSTLELGDSALYLCASSSRSGSVDEQYFGPGTRLTVT.

This chain links TRBV10-3 with TRBJ2-5, with D tentatively TRBD2 (6 bases). The CDR3 totals 15 residues. Germline V gene sequence: CDR1 ENHRY, CDR2 SYGVKD. Trimming removed 3 bases from V and 3 bases from J, with 14 bases in between. The CDR3 sequence: CAISDFAGGEETQYF. The DNA of the CDR3 is TGTGCCATCAGTGACTTCGCAGGAGGGGAAGAGACCCAGTACTTC.

The V gene is TRBV18, the J gene TRBJ2-7; D is ambiguous. CDR1 is KGHSH and CDR2 is LQKENI in the germline V gene. The V gene lost 3 bases and the J gene lost 1 base, with 7 bases spanning the gap. This CDR3 spans 13 amino acids. The CDR3 loop is CASSPDSSYEQYF. The CDR3 region has the DNA TGTGCCAGCTCACCTGATTCATCCTACGAGCAGTACTTC. The full variable domain, its missing parts supplied by reference TRBV18 and TRBJ2-7, is NAGVMQNPRHLVRRRGQEARLRCSPMKGHSHVYWYRQLPEEGLKFMVYLQKENIIDESGMPKERFSAEFPKEGPSILRIQQVVRGDSAAYFCASSPDSSYEQYFGPGTRLTVT.

The chain couples TRBV28 to TRBJ2-3, with a tentative D call TRBD2 (7 bases). This CDR3 is 13 amino acids long. The V end was cut by 10 bases, the J end by 2 bases, with 13 bases between. Germline CDR1 MDHEN, CDR2 SYDVKM. CDR3 nucleotide sequence: TGTGCCACCTCGGGGGGACACACAGATACGCAGTATTTT. Translating gives CATSGGHTDTQYF. Full variable domain (outside the CDR3, taken from reference TRBV28 and TRBJ2-3): DVKVTQSSRYLVKRTGEKVFLECVQDMDHENMFWYRQDPGLGLRLIYFSYDVKMKEKGDIPEGYSVSREKKERFSLILESASTNQTSMYLCATSGGHTDTQYFGPGTRLTVL.

The J gene is TRBJ1-1, the V gene TRBV27; D might be TRBD1 (6 bases). Per the germline V gene, CDR1 is MNHEY and CDR2 is SMNVEV (reference sequence). CDR3 length: 11 amino acids. The V end lost 6 bases, the J end lost 6 bases, and 8 bases lay between the germline ends. CDR3 in amino acids: CASRGGPEAFF. The CDR3 nucleotides read TGTGCCAGCAGGGGGGGCCCTGAAGCTTTCTTT.

The V call is TRBV5-1, the J call TRBJ2-4; a possible D gene is TRBD1 (7 bases). In germline, CDR1 is SGHRS, CDR2 YFSETQ. CDR3 length equals 13 residues. V was cut by 4 bases and J by 9 bases, with 14 bases left in between. The CDR3 loop reads CASSMGQGGIQYF. The CDR3 nucleotides are TGCGCCAGCAGCATGGGTCAGGGGGGCATTCAGTACTTC. The complete variable domain, with remaining parts taken from reference TRBV5-1 and TRBJ2-4, reads KAGVTQTPRYLIKTRGQQVTLSCSPISGHRSVSWYQQTPGQGLQFLFEYFSETQRNKGNFPGRFSGRQFSNSRSEMNVSTLELGDSALYLCASSMGQGGIQYFGAGTRLSVL.

The gene calls are TRBV6-5 and TRBJ1-1; TRBD1 matches at 8 bases. Germline assignment: CDR1 MNHEY and CDR2 SVGAGI. V lost 4 bases and J lost 1; bases outside the gene matches: 5. This CDR3 is built from 15 residues. CDR3 nucleotides: TGTGCCAGCAGTTCCATTACAGGGGGGAACACTGAAGCTTTCTTT. It encodes CASSSITGGNTEAFF.

This clone was observed a single time. V usage is TRBV28 and J usage is TRBJ2-1; unclear D gene. Looked up from germline, CDR1 is MDHEN and CDR2 is SYDVKM. This CDR3 has 11 residues. The V and J ends lost 2 bases and 7 bases respectively, with 3 bases between them. The CDR3 reads CASSLENEQFF. For the CDR3, the DNA is TGTGCCAGCAGTTTAGAAAATGAGCAGTTCTTC.

The chain uses TRBV6-5 and TRBJ2-1, with 7 bases identical to TRBD2. In germline, CDR1 is MNHEY, CDR2 SVGAGI. Trimming removed 6 bases from V and 13 bases from J; junction bases left unmatched: 9. CDR3 length: 12 residues. In nucleotides, the CDR3 is TGTGCCAGCAGCCCTAGCGGTCTGGAACAGTTCTTC. The encoded protein is CASSPSGLEQFF.